Shown below are 27 T cell receptor beta chains from a single sample sequenced in a study of blood T cell repertoires in COVID-19. Here immunoSEQ multiplex PCR was the method, and the copy in TCRdb shows in-frame clones only, minus some. The sample includes under 300,000 clones, under 90% of them seen just once. The sample was peripheral blood. These TCRs come from a woman aged 40-49 years who had recovered from COVID-19.

The chain's CDR3 is CASSPGQQNTEAFF. Here the CDR3 DNA reads TGTGCCAGCTCACCTGGACAACAGAACACTGAAGCTTTCTTT. V is TRBV18 and J is TRBJ1-1; D is possibly TRBD1 (5 bases). The CDR3 runs 14 residues. Germline CDR1 and CDR2: KGHSH and LQKENI. The germline V and J ends were trimmed by 3 bases and 1 base, with 9 bases remaining between them.

The chain joins TRBV3-1 (or the pseudogene TRBV3-2) to TRBJ2-7, with TRBD1 as a possible D gene (5 bases). CDR3 length equals 18 residues. The germline CDR1 and CDR2 sequences are LGHDT and YNNKEL (reference sequence). V lost 0 bases and J lost 0, with 18 bases in between. CDR3 sequence: CASSQDQGPGQSSYEQYF. The CDR3 nucleotides read TGTGCCAGCAGCCAAGATCAGGGTCCAGGACAAAGCTCCTACGAGCAGTACTTC.

This clone was seen only once. The CDR3 here is CASTPRGIPEQFF. The CDR3 nucleotides are TGTGCCAGTACCCCCAGGGGTATTCCTGAGCAGTTCTTC. V and J are TRBV19 and TRBJ2-1; D perhaps matches TRBD1 (6 bases). Per germline, CDR1 LNHDA and CDR2 SQIVND (reference sequence). V was clipped by 7 bases and J by 9 bases, with 16 bases between them. The CDR3 runs to 13 residues.

V and J are TRBV28 and TRBJ1-4; the match to TRBD1 covers 8 bases. The germline gives CDR1 MDHEN, CDR2 SYDVKM. The J segment lost 0 bases and the V segment lost 2 bases, leaving 8 bases of the junction unmatched. The CDR3 consists of 18 residues. CDR3 DNA sequence: TGTGCCAGCAGTTTAACCGGGACAGGATATACAACTAATGAAAAACTGTTTTTT. The encoded protein is CASSLTGTGYTTNEKLFF.

The chain's CDR3 is CASSLGTGSTEAFF. CDR3 in DNA: TGTGCCAGCAGCTTGGGGACAGGGTCCACTGAAGCTTTCTTT. The chain joins TRBV5-6 to TRBJ1-1, with TRBD1 matching 8 bases. Per the germline V gene, CDR1 is SGHDT and CDR2 is YYEEEE. CDR3 length equals 14 residues. V lost 0 bases and J lost 4; bases outside the gene matches: 2.

The CDR3 reads CASSSDSYGYTF. The CDR3 coding sequence is TGTGCCAGCAGCTCGGACAGCTATGGCTACACCTTC. The chain has TRBV7-2 and TRBJ1-2, with D tentatively TRBD1 (6 bases). This CDR3 contains 12 residues. V was clipped by 4 bases and J by 4 bases, with 7 bases between them. Germline V lookup: CDR1 SGHTA, CDR2 FQGNSA.

This chain links TRBV27 with TRBJ2-7; the match to TRBD2 covers 11 bases. The CDR3 covers 15 residues. J lost 5 bases, V lost 5 bases, and 8 bases had no gene match. Germline V CDR1 and CDR2: MNHEY, SMNVEV (reference sequence). The CDR3 region has the DNA TGTGCCAGCAGTCGAACTAGCGGGAGTTGGGACGAGCAGTACTTC. Its protein product is CASSRTSGSWDEQYF.

The chain is built from TRBV27 and TRBJ1-4; D is ambiguous. The CDR3 totals 16 residues. Looked up from germline, CDR1 is MNHEY and CDR2 is SMNVEV (reference sequence). Deletions cut 5 bases from V and 0 bases from J, with 13 bases between. CDR3 DNA: TGTGCCAGCAGTCCAGAACAGCAGGCAACTAATGAAAAACTGTTTTTT. This gives the protein CASSPEQQATNEKLFF.

The rearrangement joins TRBV4-1 to TRBJ1-2, with TRBD1 identical over 7 bases. The germline V gene encodes CDR1 MGHRA and CDR2 YSYEKL. V lost 0 bases and J lost 6; bases outside the gene matches: 25. The CDR3 runs 21 residues. CDR3 in amino acids: CASSQDLATGQLPGGGNGYTF. In DNA form, the CDR3 reads TGCGCCAGCAGCCAAGATCTGGCGACGGGACAGTTACCCGGAGGGGGAAATGGCTACACCTTC.

The chain has TRBV7-2 and TRBJ1-1; D ambiguous. Germline loops: CDR1 SGHTA, CDR2 FQGNSA. Trimming stripped 3 bases from V and 6 bases from J, with 8 bases between. This CDR3 spans 12 amino acids. In nucleotides, the CDR3 is TGTGCCAGCAGCTTTCCCCCCGCTGAAGCTTTCTTT. Amino acids: CASSFPPAEAFF.

The chain joins TRBV18 to TRBJ1-3, with 7 nucleotides matching TRBD1. The CDR3 sequence is 18 residues long. Germline assignment: CDR1 KGHSH and CDR2 LQKENI. Trimming cost V 3 bases and J 1 base; bases outside gene matches: 12. The chain's CDR3 is CASSPFEGQFGSGNTIYF. CDR3 sequence (DNA): TGTGCCAGCTCACCGTTTGAGGGACAGTTCGGTTCTGGAAACACCATATATTTT.

The chain employs TRBV10-3 and TRBJ2-1; 10 bases align to TRBD2. The CDR3 length is 19 residues. V lost 8 bases to trimming and J lost 8 bases; unmatched junction nucleotides: 24. Germline V gives CDR1 ENHRY, CDR2 SYGVKD. CDR3: CAIADGDRGGLAGADEQFF. CDR3 in DNA: TGTGCCATCGCGGATGGGGACCGCGGGGGTCTAGCGGGAGCGGATGAGCAGTTCTTC.

The rearrangement joins TRBV11-2 to TRBJ2-1, with 10 bases that match TRBD2. The CDR3 runs to 16 residues. With V trimmed by 4 bases and J by 7 bases, 10 bases remained unmatched. Germline CDR1 reads SGHAT; CDR2 reads FQNNGV. The chain's CDR3 is CASSSAPGLARNEQFF. CDR3 DNA: TGTGCCAGCAGCTCGGCTCCGGGACTAGCGCGGAATGAGCAGTTCTTC. Filled out from reference TRBV11-2 and TRBJ2-1, the complete variable domain reads EAGVAQSPRYKIIEKRQSVAFWCNPISGHATLYWYQQILGQGPKLLIQFQNNGVVDDSQLPKDRFSAERLKGVDSTLKIQPAKLEDSAVYLCASSSAPGLARNEQFFGPGTRLTVL.

The chain recombines TRBV14 with TRBJ1-3; D not certain. The CDR3 totals 17 residues. Looked up from germline, CDR1 is SGHDN and CDR2 is FVKESK. The V and J ends lost 4 bases and 0 bases respectively, with 16 bases between them. CDR3: CASSPRAFVISGNTIYF. The DNA of the CDR3 is TGTGCCAGCAGCCCCCGCGCATTTGTTATCTCTGGAAACACCATATATTTT.

The chain joins TRBV9 to TRBJ2-7; 10 bases line up with TRBD2. The CDR3 totals 16 residues. Germline trimming cut 5 bases from V and 4 bases from J; bases unmatched to any gene: 12. Germline loops: CDR1 SGDLS, CDR2 YYNGEE. In DNA form, the CDR3 reads TGTGCCAGCAGAGTTCACACTAGCGGGACTATATACGAGCAGTACTTC. It encodes CASRVHTSGTIYEQYF.

The genes are TRBV19 and TRBJ1-1, with 8 nucleotides matching TRBD1. The CDR3 runs to 16 residues. The V and J ends lost 6 bases and 4 bases, in that order; junction bases with no gene match: 13. Looked up from germline, CDR1 is LNHDA and CDR2 is SQIVND (reference sequence). CDR3 sequence: CASRIRQGMVGTEAFF. As DNA, the CDR3 is TGTGCCAGTAGAATACGACAGGGGATGGTTGGCACTGAAGCTTTCTTT.

This chain links TRBV12-3 or TRBV12-4 with TRBJ1-1; D remains unclear. V shed 6 bases and J shed 5 bases, with 13 bases lying between them. The CDR3 sequence is 13 residues long. The CDR3 here is CASSQQERTEAFF. As DNA, the CDR3 is TGTGCCAGCAGCCAACAAGAAAGAACTGAAGCTTTCTTT.

The chain is built from TRBV6-1 and TRBJ1-5, with D possibly being TRBD1 (6 bases). The CDR3 length is 17 residues. The germline V and J ends were trimmed by 3 bases and 0 bases, with 15 bases remaining between them. The germline gives CDR1 MNHNS, CDR2 SASEGT. CDR3 region: CASSDPDRPYSNQPQHF. Here the CDR3 DNA reads TGTGCCAGCAGTGACCCCGACAGGCCTTATAGCAATCAGCCCCAGCATTTT.

The table lists this clone with a count of one. The chain is built from TRBV7-8 and TRBJ2-3; D may be TRBD1 (5 bases). The CDR3 runs 16 residues. V lost 5 bases and J lost 0, with 15 bases in between. Germline V gene data show CDR1 as SGHVS and CDR2 as FQNEAQ. DNA for the CDR3: TGTGCCAGCAGCACAGGAACGCGTGCTAGCACAGATACGCAGTATTTT. It is translated as CASSTGTRASTDTQYF.

The chain joins TRBV7-9 to TRBJ2-5, with 8 bases fitting TRBD2. V gave up 5 bases and J gave up 1 base; unmatched junction bases: 3. CDR3 size: 14 residues. Germline loops: CDR1 SEHNR, CDR2 FQNEAQ (reference sequence). CDR3 coding DNA: TGTGCCAGCAGCCCCGGACTAGCCCAAGAGACCCAGTACTTC. Translated, it gives CASSPGLAQETQYF. Based on the CDR3 plus reference TRBV7-9 and TRBJ2-5, the full variable domain is DTGVSQNPRHKITKRGQNVTFRCDPISEHNRLYWYRQTLGQGPEFLTYFQNEAQLEKSRLLSDRFSAERPKGSFSTLEIQRTEQGDSAMYLCASSPGLAQETQYFGPGTRLLVL.

A remark on this clone: At one end, the junction sequence differs from germline, possibly due to a read error. The V call is TRBV11-3, the J call TRBJ2-1, with 8 bases that match TRBD1. Germline V gene lookup returns CDR1 SGHNT and CDR2 YENEEA. This CDR3 is 16 amino acids long. The CDR3 DNA is TGTGCCAGCAGCCTAGACAGGGGAAGCTCCTACAATGAGCAGTTCTTC. Its translation: CASSLDRGSSYNEQFF.

This chain connects TRBV28 to TRBJ2-1, with D unresolved. CDR3 length equals 11 residues. V dropped 6 bases and J dropped 10 bases, with 10 bases sitting between them. Per the germline V gene, CDR1 is MDHEN and CDR2 is SYDVKM. The CDR3 nucleotides read TGTGCCAGCAGCATCAGAACGGAGCAGTTCTTC. Its protein product is CASSIRTEQFF. The variable domain in full, with the rest retrieved from reference TRBV28 and TRBJ2-1, is DVKVTQSSRYLVKRTGEKVFLECVQDMDHENMFWYRQDPGLGLRLIYFSYDVKMKEKGDIPEGYSVSREKKERFSLILESASTNQTSMYLCASSIRTEQFFGPGTRLTVL.

The rearrangement joins TRBV3-1 (or the pseudogene TRBV3-2) to TRBJ2-2; D uncertain. Germline V gene lookup returns CDR1 LGHDT and CDR2 YNNKEL (reference sequence). The CDR3 runs 15 residues. Trimming stripped 0 bases from V and 6 bases from J, with 11 bases between. The CDR3 is CASSQDRVSAGELFF. The CDR3 DNA sequence: TGTGCCAGCAGCCAAGATCGGGTCAGTGCCGGGGAGCTGTTTTTT.

As for this clone: At the DNA level, this CDR3 is encoded by other sequences in the same sample as well. V is TRBV7-3 and J is TRBJ2-2; TRBD1 matches at 10 bases. J was trimmed by 3 bases and V by 2 bases; bases with no gene match: 0. CDR1 is SGHTA, CDR2 FQGTGA, per germline. The CDR3 spans 15 residues. DNA for the CDR3: TGTGCCAGCAGCTTAGGGACAGGGGACACCGGGGAGCTGTTTTTT. This codes for CASSLGTGDTGELFF.

J is TRBJ1-5 and V is TRBV7-2, with D possibly being TRBD1 (5 bases). CDR1 and CDR2 from the germline V gene are SGHTA and FQGNSA. The ends were cut back, 5 bases at V and 4 bases at J, with 15 bases in the middle. The CDR3 consists of 15 residues. DNA for the CDR3: TGTGCCAGCAGCCCCAAAGGCGGGGGGAATCAGCCCCAGCATTTT. It codes for CASSPKGGGNQPQHF.

Regarding this clone: Germline and junction disagree at one end, which may indicate a read error. The chain recombines TRBV11-2 with TRBJ2-5; the match to TRBD2 covers 10 bases. This CDR3 has 16 residues. Germline lookup yields CDR1 SGHAT and CDR2 FQNNGV. CDR3 residues: CASNLRLAGAQETQYF. In DNA form, the CDR3 reads TGTGCCAGCAACTTAAGGCTAGCGGGAGCACAAGAGACCCAGTACTTC.

The rearrangement links TRBV5-1 to TRBJ2-1; 10 positions agree with TRBD2. Trimming cost V 0 bases and J 8 bases; bases outside gene matches: 5. Germline V gene sequence: CDR1 SGHRS, CDR2 YFSETQ. The CDR3 extends over 15 amino acids. In DNA form, the CDR3 reads TGCGCCAGCAGCTTGGGTCCTAGCGGGAGCTATGAGCAGTTCTTC. It is translated as CASSLGPSGSYEQFF. Together with reference TRBV5-1 and TRBJ2-1, the CDR3 gives the full variable domain: KAGVTQTPRYLIKTRGQQVTLSCSPISGHRSVSWYQQTPGQGLQFLFEYFSETQRNKGNFPGRFSGRQFSNSRSEMNVSTLELGDSALYLCASSLGPSGSYEQFFGPGTRLTVL.